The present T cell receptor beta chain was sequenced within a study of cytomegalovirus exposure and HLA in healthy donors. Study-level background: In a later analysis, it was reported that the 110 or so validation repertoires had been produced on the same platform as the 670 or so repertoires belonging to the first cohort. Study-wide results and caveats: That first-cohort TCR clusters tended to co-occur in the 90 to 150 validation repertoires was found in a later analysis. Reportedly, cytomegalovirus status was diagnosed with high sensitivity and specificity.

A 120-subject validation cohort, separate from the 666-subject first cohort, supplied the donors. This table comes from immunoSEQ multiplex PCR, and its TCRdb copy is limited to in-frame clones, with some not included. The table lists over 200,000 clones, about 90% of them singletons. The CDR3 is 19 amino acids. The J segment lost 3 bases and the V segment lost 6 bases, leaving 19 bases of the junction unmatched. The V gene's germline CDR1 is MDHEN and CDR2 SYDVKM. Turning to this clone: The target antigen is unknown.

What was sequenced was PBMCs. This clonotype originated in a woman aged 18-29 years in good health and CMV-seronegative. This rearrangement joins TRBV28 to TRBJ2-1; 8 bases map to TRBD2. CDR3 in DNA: TGTGCCAGCAGCCAAGCTAGGTGGAGTCTGGCGGGAGGCTACAATGAGCAGTTCTTC. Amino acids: CASSQARWSLAGGYNEQFF.